The clone carrying this TCR beta chain was detected once. Sequencing used immunoSEQ multiplex PCR; TCRdb keeps in-frame clones, though not all of them. The sample holds under 65,000 clones, roughly 90% seen once. Per germline, CDR1 SNHLY and CDR2 FYNNEI. Trimming removed 5 bases at V and 7 bases at J, with 22 bases between. The CDR3 extends over 16 amino acids. The source of the sample is a study of T cell changes during pregnancy in multiple sclerosis. This specimen was peripheral blood, taken in the second trimester of pregnancy. The sequence derives from a female donor with multiple sclerosis, enrolled in a pregnancy study. This chain uses TRBV2 with TRBJ2-3; D possibly corresponds to TRBD2 (6 bases). The CDR3 sequence is CASSPFSGPLRHTQYF. The CDR3 DNA is TGTGCCAGCAGTCCCTTTAGCGGCCCCCTTAGGCATACGCAGTATTTT.